What follows describes a single T cell receptor (beta chain). The data were obtained in a study of blood T cell repertoires in COVID-19. Overall study context: The United States, Italy and Spain were the sources of the acute and convalescent COVID-19 samples.

The ends were cut back, 5 bases at V and 9 bases at J, with 11 bases in the middle. The CDR3 length is 11 residues. CDR1 and CDR2 from the germline V gene are GTSNPN and SVGIG (reference sequence). Libraries were prepared by immunoSEQ multiplex PCR; TCRdb keeps only in-frame clonotypes and omits some of them. The table records 180,000 or so clones, 75% to 90% of them present only once. The source material was PBMCs or T cells enriched from blood (not recorded which). The V and J genes are TRBV30 and TRBJ2-1; tentatively, D is TRBD2 (5 bases). The sequence came from a woman in her forties or fifties who had recovered from COVID-19. In DNA, the CDR3 is TGTGCCTGGGCCCTAGCTTCTGAGCAGTTCTTC. As protein: CAWALASEQFF. The full variable domain, rest sourced from reference TRBV30 and TRBJ2-1, is SQTIHQWPATLVQPVGSPLSLECTVEGTSNPNLYWYRQAAGRGLQLLFYSVGIGQISSEVPQNLSASRPQDRQFILSSKKLLLSDSGFYLCAWALASEQFFGPGTRLTVL.